These 30 T cell receptor beta chains were all obtained from the same sample, sequenced in a study of response to subunit inactivated influenza vaccine. TCRdb itself ran the RT-PCR reads through MiXCR, one entry per CDR3 protein. This sample yields about 780,000 distinct CDR3 sequences, of which 18% are seen a single time; under 13% belongs to the top ten. This sample comprised PBMCs from blood, obtained more than 4 days after vaccination. The receptor source for this set is a man in his fifties who received an inactivated influenza vaccine.

This clonotype has more than one count but fewer than ten. V usage is TRBV7-2 and J usage is TRBJ1-4, with 7 bases fitting TRBD1. Germline CDR1 reads SGHTA; CDR2 reads FQGNSA. Losses at the gene ends were 5 bases for V and 2 bases for J; bases not matched to a gene: 5. The length of the CDR3 is 15 residues. The CDR3 nucleotides are TGTGCCAGCAGCCCAGGGGGACGGACTAATGAAAAACTGTTTTTT. Its translation: CASSPGGRTNEKLFF. Looking up the rest from reference TRBV7-2 and TRBJ1-4 gives the full variable domain: GAGVSQSPSNKVTEKGKDVELRCDPISGHTALYWYRQSLGQGLEFLIYFQGNSAPDKSGLPSDRFSAERTGGSVSTLTIQRTQQEDSAVYLCASSPGGRTNEKLFFGSGTQLSVL.

V is TRBV6-1 and J is TRBJ2-7; D gene uncertain. V was pared by 7 bases and J by 0 bases, with 10 bases between. CDR1 and CDR2 (germline): MNHNS, SASEGT. The CDR3 is 13 amino acids. CDR3 residues: CASIQRGSYEQYF. The CDR3 nucleotides are TGTGCCAGCATACAGCGTGGCTCCTACGAGCAGTACTTC.

V is TRBV6-8 and J is TRBJ2-1; unclear D gene. This CDR3 comprises 13 residues. CDR1 MNHGY and CDR2 SAAAGT come from the germline V gene. V was trimmed by 4 bases and J by 3 bases, leaving 7 bases between them. CDR3 coding DNA: TGTGCCAGCAGTTCAGACGACTACAATGAGCAGTTCTTC. This encodes CASSSDDYNEQFF.

This sequence joins TRBV7-9 and TRBJ2-2; perhaps TRBD1 as D (6 bases). The CDR3 sequence is 16 residues long. The V gene lost 7 bases and the J gene lost 0 bases, with 15 bases spanning the gap. The V gene's germline CDR1 is SEHNR and CDR2 FQNEAQ (reference sequence). The CDR3: CASILREGANTGELFF. The CDR3 coding sequence is TGTGCCAGCATCCTCAGAGAGGGGGCGAACACCGGGGAGCTGTTTTTT.

The V and J genes are TRBV29-1 and TRBJ2-1, with D maybe TRBD1 (6 bases). Trimming left V 6 bases short and J 15 bases short, with 21 bases between. This CDR3 has 12 residues. Per the germline V gene, CDR1 is SQVTM and CDR2 is ANQGSEA. The CDR3, as DNA: TGCAGCGTGGGGGACACGAGTTATAAACCGTTCTTC. It codes for CSVGDTSYKPFF.

The chain uses TRBV28 and TRBJ2-2; D may be TRBD1 or TRBD2 (5 bases each). The CDR3 totals 17 residues. From germline, CDR1 is MDHEN and CDR2 SYDVKM. The ends were cut back, 6 bases at V and 0 bases at J, with 17 bases in the middle. The CDR3 loop reads CASSRPEGMSNTGELFF. CDR3 nucleotide sequence: TGTGCCAGCAGCCGACCCGAGGGGATGTCGAACACCGGGGAGCTGTTTTTT.

This clonotype has a handful of counts. The chain links TRBV7-3 to TRBJ2-2; the D gene is possibly TRBD2 (5 bases). The germline V gene encodes CDR1 SGHTA and CDR2 FQGTGA. This CDR3 contains 13 residues. Trimming took off 6 bases at V and 5 bases at J, with 10 bases between the two ends. The CDR3 loop reads CASSTEGTGELFF. DNA of the CDR3: TGTGCCAGCAGTACCGAGGGTACCGGGGAGCTGTTTTTT.

This sequence joins TRBV11-1 and TRBJ2-2; the match to TRBD2 covers 12 bases. Per germline, CDR1 SGHAT and CDR2 FQDESV (reference sequence). This CDR3 spans 19 amino acids. The V gene end was trimmed by 0 bases and the J gene end by 1 base; junction bases not matched to a gene: 6. Here the CDR3 reads CASSLALRLAGENTGELFF. CDR3 DNA sequence: TGTGCCAGCAGCTTAGCGCTGAGACTAGCGGGGGAGAACACCGGGGAGCTGTTTTTT.

This clonotype was seen a few times. The chain recombines TRBV11-2 with TRBJ2-2, with 9 bases identical to TRBD1. V lost 0 bases to trimming and J lost 5 bases; unmatched junction nucleotides: 7. Per the germline V gene, CDR1 is SGHAT and CDR2 is FQNNGV. This CDR3 comprises 17 residues. The CDR3 reads CASSLDWGQGRTGELFF. The CDR3 DNA reads TGTGCCAGCAGCTTAGATTGGGGACAGGGACGGACCGGGGAGCTGTTTTTT. Full variable domain (missing parts from reference TRBV11-2 and TRBJ2-2): EAGVAQSPRYKIIEKRQSVAFWCNPISGHATLYWYQQILGQGPKLLIQFQNNGVVDDSQLPKDRFSAERLKGVDSTLKIQPAKLEDSAVYLCASSLDWGQGRTGELFFGEGSRLTVL.

The chain uses TRBV7-2 and TRBJ2-4; no firm D call. The CDR3 consists of 18 residues. The V end was cut by 0 bases, the J end by 1 base, with 16 bases between. CDR1 and CDR2 from the germline V gene are SGHTA and FQGNSA. Written as DNA, the CDR3 is TGTGCCAGCAGCTTAGCGGGTCGGGTAACCATGGCCAAAAACATTCAGTACTTC. Protein: CASSLAGRVTMAKNIQYF. The full variable domain, with the rest looked up from reference TRBV7-2 and TRBJ2-4, is GAGVSQSPSNKVTEKGKDVELRCDPISGHTALYWYRQSLGQGLEFLIYFQGNSAPDKSGLPSDRFSAERTGGSVSTLTIQRTQQEDSAVYLCASSLAGRVTMAKNIQYFGAGTRLSVL.

V and J are TRBV6-2 or TRBV6-3 and TRBJ2-7; 7 nucleotides match TRBD1. V gave up 0 bases and J gave up 3 bases; unmatched junction bases: 5. The CDR3 consists of 15 residues. Germline CDR1 reads MNHEY; CDR2 reads SVGEGT. The CDR3 nucleotides are TGTGCCAGCAGTTACTCCCTAACAGGGGTCTACGAGCAGTACTTC. Amino acid sequence: CASSYSLTGVYEQYF.

The chain uses TRBV6-2 or TRBV6-3 and TRBJ2-7; TRBD1 matches 9 bases. CDR3 length: 16 residues. Germline V gives CDR1 MNHEY, CDR2 SVGEGT. V lost 0 bases to trimming and J lost 5 bases; unmatched junction nucleotides: 8. The CDR3 here is CASSYSRGQGSHEQYF. For the CDR3, the DNA is TGTGCCAGCAGTTACTCCCGAGGACAGGGGAGCCACGAGCAGTACTTC.

J is TRBJ1-2 and V is TRBV9, with 10 bases that match TRBD1. Looked up from germline, CDR1 is SGDLS and CDR2 is YYNGEE. V dropped 4 bases and J dropped 6; count of bases not matched to a gene: 9. The CDR3 is 15 residues long. CDR3 nucleotides: TGTGCCAGCAGCCCCTGGGACAGGGGAAGGGATGGCTACACCTTC. Translated: CASSPWDRGRDGYTF.

The sample holds a few counts of this clonotype. V is TRBV12-3 or TRBV12-4 and J is TRBJ2-7; the match to TRBD1 covers 12 bases. J lost 5 bases, V lost 6 bases, and 8 bases had no gene match. The CDR3 extends over 15 amino acids. CDR3 residues: CASRGPGQGANEQYF. In nucleotides, the CDR3 is TGTGCCAGCAGGGGACCGGGACAGGGGGCTAACGAGCAGTACTTC.

This clonotype turned up a few times. The V gene is TRBV5-1, the J gene TRBJ2-3; TRBD1 matches 8 bases. The CDR3 totals 15 residues. Germline CDR1 SGHRS, CDR2 YFSETQ. V shed 0 bases and J 5 bases; nucleotides not matched to a gene: 5. The CDR3 region has the DNA TGCGCCAGCAGCTTGGCCATACAGGGGGGAGATACGCAGTATTTT. Its protein is CASSLAIQGGDTQYF.

This chain connects TRBV4-3 to TRBJ2-7; D might be TRBD1 (5 bases). Germline V gene sequence: CDR1 LGHNA, CDR2 YSLEER. CDR3 length equals 13 residues. V lost 1 base to trimming and J lost 8 bases, with 12 bases between them. The CDR3 DNA reads TGCGCCAGCAGCCAAGCCGCAGGGTTGAAGCAGTACTTC. Its translation is CASSQAAGLKQYF.

The CDR3 region is CASSHGQEVGYGYTF. CDR3 sequence (DNA): TGCGCCAGCAGCCACGGACAGGAGGTGGGCTATGGCTACACCTTC. The chain joins TRBV5-1 to TRBJ1-2; 7 bases are shared with TRBD1. Losses at the gene ends were 4 bases for V and 4 bases for J; bases not matched to a gene: 10. Germline values: CDR1 SGHRS, CDR2 YFSETQ. The CDR3 spans 15 residues.

The rearrangement uses TRBV10-3 and TRBJ1-1; tentatively, D is TRBD1 (6 bases). The CDR3 extends over 13 amino acids. V lost 9 bases and J lost 5, with 16 bases in between. Germline V gene lookup returns CDR1 ENHRY and CDR2 SYGVKD. The CDR3 sequence is CAITAGGWTEAFF. CDR3 nucleotide sequence: TGTGCCATTACCGCTGGGGGCTGGACTGAAGCTTTCTTT.

The sample holds a few counts of this clonotype. In DNA, the CDR3 is TGTGCCAGCAGTCCACCTCCGGGACGGCACTACAATGAGCAGTTCTTC. Translation: CASSPPPGRHYNEQFF. The V gene is TRBV12-3 or TRBV12-4, the J gene TRBJ2-1; D is tentatively TRBD1 or TRBD2 (5 bases each). The CDR3 has 16 residues. The ends were cut back, 5 bases at V and 3 bases at J, with 17 bases in the middle.

This clonotype was seen ten or more times. The J gene is TRBJ2-3, the V gene TRBV29-1; D gene uncertain. The germline V gene encodes CDR1 SQVTM and CDR2 ANQGSEA. The CDR3 has 11 amino acids. V shed 2 bases and J shed 6 bases, with 6 bases lying between them. The CDR3 here is CSVEILDTQYF. Written as DNA, the CDR3 is TGCAGCGTTGAAATTTTGGATACGCAGTATTTT.

The rearrangement uses TRBV2 and TRBJ2-5; D unclear. CDR3 size: 15 residues. Trimming shortened V by 2 bases and J by 5 bases, and 15 bases separated the two germline ends. Per the germline V gene, CDR1 is SNHLY and CDR2 is FYNNEI. The CDR3 sequence is CASSESTVQRETQYF. The CDR3, as DNA: TGTGCCAGCAGTGAATCGACGGTACAGAGGGAGACCCAGTACTTC.

The sample holds a few counts of this clonotype. This chain uses TRBV7-2 with TRBJ2-7; TRBD2 is a possible D gene (6 bases). Germline CDR1 SGHTA, CDR2 FQGNSA. V lost 5 bases, J lost 7 bases, and 21 bases lay in between. The CDR3 length is 15 residues. CDR3 amino acids: CASSLDSASGREQYF. The CDR3, as DNA: TGTGCCAGCAGCCTGGATTCTGCCTCGGGGAGGGAGCAGTACTTC.

This clonotype was observed at least ten times. The rearrangement joins TRBV7-9 to TRBJ2-1; D possibly corresponds to TRBD2 (5 bases). V was trimmed by 1 base and J by 9 bases, leaving 7 bases between them. This CDR3 has 12 residues. Germline CDR1 is SEHNR and CDR2 is FQNEAQ (reference sequence). DNA of the CDR3: TGTGCCAGCAGCTTAGACGGACTTGAGCAGTTCTTC. Protein product: CASSLDGLEQFF.

This clonotype was counted between two and nine times. This chain joins TRBV20-1 and TRBJ2-3; 11 bases are a match to TRBD2. This CDR3 has 18 amino acids. Germline CDR1 reads DFQATT; CDR2 reads SNEGSKA (reference sequence). V was clipped by 8 bases and J by 8 bases; unmatched bases: 24. The CDR3, as DNA: TGCAGTCAATCAAAAGACCCCGGGACTAGCGGACCCCTGAGTACGCAGTATTTT. This translates into CSQSKDPGTSGPLSTQYF.

The chain joins TRBV28 to TRBJ2-1, with TRBD2 matching over 11 bases. Germline trimming cut 7 bases from V and 7 bases from J; bases unmatched to any gene: 12. The CDR3 is 16 amino acids. Germline CDR1 and CDR2: MDHEN and SYDVKM. The chain's CDR3 is CASTYLSGGALNEQFF. The CDR3 region has the DNA TGTGCCAGCACGTACCTTAGCGGGGGGGCCCTTAATGAGCAGTTCTTC.

The V and J genes are TRBV2 and TRBJ2-1; the D gene is possibly TRBD1 (5 bases). The CDR3 contains 15 residues. V lost 4 bases and J 2 bases, leaving 12 bases between the germline ends. The germline CDR1 and CDR2 sequences are SNHLY and FYNNEI. The CDR3: CASSGGQGPYNEQFF. The CDR3 DNA is TGTGCCAGCAGTGGTGGGCAGGGCCCCTACAATGAGCAGTTCTTC.

This clonotype came up many times. V is TRBV5-1 and J is TRBJ1-1; 7 positions match TRBD1. With 1 base clipped from V and 6 bases from J, the junction kept 3 bases outside the gene matches. This CDR3 is built from 13 residues. Germline V gene lookup returns CDR1 SGHRS and CDR2 YFSETQ. Written as DNA, the CDR3 is TGCGCCAGCAGCTTGCGGACAGGTTCTGAAGCTTTCTTT. This encodes CASSLRTGSEAFF.

The chain uses TRBV6-2 or TRBV6-3 and TRBJ2-1, with D possibly TRBD2 on 5 matching bases. Between the trimmed V and J ends, which lost 2 bases and 6 bases, there was a span of 20 bases. Germline V gives CDR1 MNHEY, CDR2 SVGEGT. The CDR3 is made up of 17 amino acids. CDR3 nucleotide sequence: TGTGCCAGCAGTTACCCCATGTTACTAGAAAGGCGCAATGAGCAGTTCTTC. Protein: CASSYPMLLERRNEQFF.

This clonotype was picked up one time. The rearrangement links TRBV27 to TRBJ2-2; D ambiguous. CDR1 MNHEY and CDR2 SMNVEV come from the germline V gene (reference sequence). V lost 5 bases, J lost 2 bases, and 21 bases lay in between. The CDR3 is 18 amino acids. CDR3 region: CASSESRAPRPNTGELFF. CDR3 DNA: TGTGCCAGCAGTGAATCAAGGGCGCCCCGACCAAACACCGGGGAGCTGTTTTTT.

This chain connects TRBV13 to TRBJ2-7; D remains unclear. The CDR3 is 14 amino acids. Trimming left V 3 bases short and J 1 base short, with 10 bases between. Germline CDR1 reads PRHDT; CDR2 reads FYEKMQ (reference sequence). The CDR3 DNA is TGTGCCAGCAGCTTCGGGCGGAATTCCTACGAGCAGTACTTC. Encoded protein: CASSFGRNSYEQYF. The full variable domain, with the rest looked up from reference TRBV13 and TRBJ2-7, is AAGVIQSPRHLIKEKRETATLKCYPIPRHDTVYWYQQGPGQDPQFLISFYEKMQSDKGSIPDRFSAQQFSDYHSELNMSSLELGDSALYFCASSFGRNSYEQYFGPGTRLTVT.